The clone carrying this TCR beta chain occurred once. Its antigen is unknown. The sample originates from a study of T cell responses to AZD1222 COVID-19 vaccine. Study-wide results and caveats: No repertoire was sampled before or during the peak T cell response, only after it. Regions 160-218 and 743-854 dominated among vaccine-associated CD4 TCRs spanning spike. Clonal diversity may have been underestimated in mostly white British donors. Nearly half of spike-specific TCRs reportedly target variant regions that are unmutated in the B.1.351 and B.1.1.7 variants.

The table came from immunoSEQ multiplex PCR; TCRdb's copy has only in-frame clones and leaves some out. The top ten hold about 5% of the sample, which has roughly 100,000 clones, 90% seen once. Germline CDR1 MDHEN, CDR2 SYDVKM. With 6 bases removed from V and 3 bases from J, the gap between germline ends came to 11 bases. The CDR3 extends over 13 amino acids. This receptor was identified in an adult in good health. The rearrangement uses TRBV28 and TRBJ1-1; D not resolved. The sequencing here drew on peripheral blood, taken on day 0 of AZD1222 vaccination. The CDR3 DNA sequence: TGTGCCAGCAGCACAGACACCTACACTGAAGCTTTCTTT. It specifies CASSTDTYTEAFF.